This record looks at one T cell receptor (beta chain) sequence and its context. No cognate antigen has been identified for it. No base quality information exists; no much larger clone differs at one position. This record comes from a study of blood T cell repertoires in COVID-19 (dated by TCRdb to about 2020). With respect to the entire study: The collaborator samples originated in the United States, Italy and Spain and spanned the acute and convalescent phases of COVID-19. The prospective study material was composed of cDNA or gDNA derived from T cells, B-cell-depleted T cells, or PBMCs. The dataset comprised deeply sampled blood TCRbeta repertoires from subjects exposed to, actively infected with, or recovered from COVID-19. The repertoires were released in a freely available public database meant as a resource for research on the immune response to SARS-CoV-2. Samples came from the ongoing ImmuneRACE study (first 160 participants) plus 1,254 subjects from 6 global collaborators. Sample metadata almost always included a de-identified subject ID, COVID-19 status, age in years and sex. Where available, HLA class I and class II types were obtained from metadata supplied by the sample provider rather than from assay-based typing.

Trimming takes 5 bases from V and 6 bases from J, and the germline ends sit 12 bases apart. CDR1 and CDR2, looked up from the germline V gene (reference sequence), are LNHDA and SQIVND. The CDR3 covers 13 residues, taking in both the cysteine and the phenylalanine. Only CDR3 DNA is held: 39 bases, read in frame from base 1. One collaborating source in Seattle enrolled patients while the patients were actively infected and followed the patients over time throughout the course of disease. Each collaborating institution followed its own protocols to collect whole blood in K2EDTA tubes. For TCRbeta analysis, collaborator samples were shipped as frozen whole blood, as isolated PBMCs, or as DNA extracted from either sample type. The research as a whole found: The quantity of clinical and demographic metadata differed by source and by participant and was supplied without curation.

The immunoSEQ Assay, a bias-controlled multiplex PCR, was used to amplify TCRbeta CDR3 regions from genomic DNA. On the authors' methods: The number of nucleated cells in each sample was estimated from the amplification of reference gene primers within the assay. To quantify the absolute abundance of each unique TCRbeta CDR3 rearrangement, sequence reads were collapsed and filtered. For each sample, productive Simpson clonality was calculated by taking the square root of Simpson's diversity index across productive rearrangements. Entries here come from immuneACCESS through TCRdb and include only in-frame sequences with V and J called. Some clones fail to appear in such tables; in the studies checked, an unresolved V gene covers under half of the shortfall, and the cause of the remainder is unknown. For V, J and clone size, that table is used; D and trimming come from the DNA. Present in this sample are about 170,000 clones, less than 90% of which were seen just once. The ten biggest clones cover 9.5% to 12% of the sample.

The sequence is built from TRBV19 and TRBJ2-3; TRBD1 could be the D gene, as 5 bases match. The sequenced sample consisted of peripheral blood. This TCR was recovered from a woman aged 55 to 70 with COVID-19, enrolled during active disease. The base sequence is TGTGCCAGTAGTCTGGGGCCGGATGATACGCAGTATTTT. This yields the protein CASSLGPDDTQYF.